This T cell receptor beta chain was recorded in a study of human T cells and chemical hapten exposure. Study background: TCR yields per sample varied mostly from small pooled library volume differences.

The germline gives CDR1 DFQATT, CDR2 SNEGSKA (reference sequence). The CDR3 runs to 15 residues. With 5 bases clipped from V and 5 bases from J, the junction kept 12 bases outside the gene matches. TCRdb itself ran the RACE reads through MiXCR, one entry per CDR3 protein. The sample records some 91,000 distinct CDR3 sequences, 9.5% to 15% being singletons. Documented time point: patch test 1, 2 weeks after DPC sensitization. As to treatment: therapeutic diphenylcyclopropenone sensitization with weekly scalp DPC. Findings and caveats of the study: Since the donors had alopecia, their immune response may not be the same as that of healthy people.

For this clonotype: The antigen is unknown.

This receptor was taken from a woman between 35 and 50 years old with alopecia areata. Some clones in this sample may be carry-over from other donors' samples. This sequence joins TRBV20-1 and TRBJ2-1; 7 bases are shared with TRBD2. This specimen consisted of whole blood, obtained in connection with sensitization to the hapten diphenylcyclopropenone (DPC). The CDR3 DNA reads TGCAGTGCTCCTCTTTCGGGAGGTCTAAACAATGAGCAGTTCTTC. Its translation: CSAPLSGGLNNEQFF.